The rows below give T cell receptor beta chains drawn from one sample of a study of T-cell memory formation after mild COVID-19. TCRdb processed the 5' RACE reads anew with MiXCR; each CDR3 protein has one entry. The data show about 340,000 distinct CDR3 sequences, over 10% seen once. The sequencing input was PBMCs or a T cell subset sorted from them (not recorded which). The receptors were sampled from a young man who had mild COVID-19 (a few samples of this study predate the infection). Cell type and time point are not known. Each CDR3 is given with its conserved first and last residue. D genes are given only for firm matches. Rows give clone size only sometimes, using once, few, many, or a class for an expanded clone.

size	J	D	V	CDR3	DNA
-	TRBJ2-5	-	TRBV20-1	CSATGRARGGETQYF	TGCAGTGCCACCGGAAGAGCTCGGGGAGGAGAGACCCAGTACTTC
-	TRBJ1-5	TRBD1	TRBV28	CASRVDRVRQPQHF	TGTGCCAGCAGGGTGGACAGGGTACGCCAGCCCCAGCATTTT
-	TRBJ2-5	TRBD1	TRBV9	CASSLTSGTGRTETQYF	TGTGCCAGCAGCTTAACCTCAGGGACAGGGAGGACGGAGACCCAGTACTTC
few	TRBJ1-2	-	TRBV12-3/TRBV12-4	CASSLGGRVYGYTF	TGTGCCAGCAGTTTAGGGGGGCGAGTCTATGGCTACACCTTC
-	TRBJ2-5	TRBD1	TRBV28	CATHTGTVETQYF	TGTGCCACACACACCGGGACAGTAGAGACCCAGTACTTC
-	TRBJ2-2	-	TRBV2	CASSEGRVTGELFF	TGTGCCAGCAGTGAAGGCAGGGTGACCGGGGAACTGTTTTTT
-	TRBJ2-1	-	TRBV7-2	CASSSRDFDNEQFF	TGTGCCAGCAGCTCGAGGGACTTCGACAATGAGCAGTTCTTC
many	TRBJ2-1	-	TRBV6-2/TRBV6-3	CASSPPRGPYNEQFF	TGTGCCAGCAGCCCCCCCCGCGGGCCCTACAATGAGCAGTTCTTC
many	TRBJ1-4	-	TRBV5-4	CASSLRNEKLFF	TGTGCCAGCAGCTTGCGTAACGAAAAACTGTTTTTT
-	TRBJ2-7	TRBD2	TRBV25-1	CASSPFSGGTYEQYF	TGTGCCAGCAGTCCGTTTTCGGGAGGCACCTACGAGCAGTACTTC
-	TRBJ2-5	-	TRBV7-2	CASSFSKETQYF	TGTGCCAGCAGCTTCTCGAAGGAGACCCAGTACTTC
few	TRBJ1-2	-	TRBV6-1	CASSEGWVGYGYTF	TGTGCCAGCAGTGAAGGATGGGTGGGGTATGGCTACACCTTC
-	TRBJ2-5	-	TRBV4-1	CASSQRGLLYQETQYF	TGCGCCAGCAGCCAACGGGGACTCCTGTACCAAGAGACCCAGTACTTC
-	TRBJ2-2	-	TRBV6-6	CASSFLRNTGELFF	TGTGCCAGCAGTTTTCTCCGGAACACCGGGGAGCTGTTTTTT
-	TRBJ2-1	-	TRBV7-2	CASSLASTGGGPASYNEQFF	TGTGCCAGCAGCTTAGCGTCTACCGGCGGTGGTCCAGCGTCCTACAATGAGCAGTTCTTC